The clone carrying this TCR beta chain appeared many times. Here immunoSEQ multiplex PCR was the method, and the copy in TCRdb shows in-frame clones only, minus some. The table has over 250,000 clones, approximately 76% seen once. Germline V gene data show CDR1 as KGHSH and CDR2 as LQKENI. V lost 4 bases, J lost 3 bases, and 15 bases lay in between. This CDR3 is built from 15 residues. The data originate from a study of cytotoxic CD8 clonotypes in ibrutinib-treated CLL. Turning to the study itself: Investigators reported about 25 partial and 2 complete responses; after median roughly 70 months, about 15 patients remained remitted and about 12 progressed.

The sequence was collected from a human donor with chronic lymphocytic leukemia. The gene calls are TRBV18 and TRBJ1-2; the D gene is possibly TRBD1 (5 bases). This specimen consisted of PBMCs, obtained at disease progression, from a patient treated with ibrutinib. CDR3 in amino acids: CASSLGGGRDYGYTF. CDR3 DNA: TGTGCCAGCTCACTTGGTGGGGGACGAGACTATGGCTACACCTTC.